This T cell receptor (beta chain) derives from a study of cytomegalovirus exposure and HLA in healthy donors. Study-wide results and caveats: There were some public TCRs occurring in many donors, but most TCR sequences were rare. Investigators reported approximately 170 TCR beta chains as tied to cytomegalovirus. A few chains tied to CMV proved CMV antigen-specific in vitro.

A word on this clone: Its antigen remains unknown.

The PCR had 60 Vbeta and 13 Jbeta primers. Repertoires were generated with immunoSEQ multiplex PCR, while TCRdb's copy carries only in-frame clones and drops some. This table holds 200,000 to 250,000 clones. Specimen: PBMCs. The receptor was derived from a woman younger than 45 in good health and CMV-seropositive.

In DNA, the CDR3 is TGTGCCAGCAGTGTCACAGCCTTAGGTGGCTACACCTTC. Protein product: CASSVTALGGYTF. The rearrangement uses TRBV2 and TRBJ1-2; D gene unclear. The CDR3 contains 13 residues. Deletions cut 4 bases from V and 7 bases from J, with 13 bases between. In germline, CDR1 is SNHLY, CDR2 FYNNEI.